A single sample gave rise to the 12 T cell receptor beta chains below, sequenced in a study of T cell changes during pregnancy in multiple sclerosis. This table comes from immunoSEQ multiplex PCR, and its TCRdb copy is limited to in-frame clones, with some not included. The sample has roughly 48,000 clones; approximately 95% are singletons. The starting material was CD8+ T cells from peripheral blood mononuclear cells, obtained in the first trimester of pregnancy. Receptor source: a female donor with multiple sclerosis, enrolled in a pregnancy study.

The chain joins TRBV13 to TRBJ2-2; D is unresolved. The CDR3 is made up of 16 amino acids. V was shortened by 3 bases and J by 5 bases, with 16 bases between the two germline ends. Germline V CDR1 and CDR2: PRHDT, FYEKMQ (reference sequence). The CDR3: CASSFNTLTATGELFF. The CDR3 nucleotides are TGTGCCAGCAGCTTCAACACACTTACAGCTACCGGGGAGCTGTTTTTT.

The chain is built from TRBV8-2 and TRBJ2-6; the D call TRBD1 from the table was never checked on the DNA. TRBV8-2 is labeled a pseudogene. This CDR3 has 13 amino acids. DNA of the CDR3: TGTGGCATAACACAAAGTCGGGCCAACGTCCTGACTTTC. Translated: CGITQSRANVLTF.

This clone was counted once. The chain is built from TRBV28 and TRBJ1-5; the match to TRBD1 covers 8 bases. With 4 bases clipped from V and 1 base from J, the junction kept 6 bases outside the gene matches. CDR1 MDHEN and CDR2 SYDVKM come from the germline V gene. This CDR3 region has 16 residues. CDR3 sequence (DNA): TGTGCCAGCAGTTCCCCGACAGGGGCAAGCAATCAGCCCCAGCATTTT. It translates to CASSSPTGASNQPQHF.

The rearrangement links TRBV6-5 to TRBJ1-5, with 7 bases fitting TRBD1. This CDR3 contains 13 residues. Germline V lookup: CDR1 MNHEY, CDR2 SVGAGI. With 6 bases clipped from V and 4 bases from J, the junction kept 3 bases outside the gene matches. As DNA, the CDR3 is TGTGCCAGCAGCCCCAGGGGGAATCAGCCCCAGCATTTT. Translating gives CASSPRGNQPQHF.

This chain connects TRBV7-9 to TRBJ2-2, with 9 bases fitting TRBD1. The CDR3 loop spans 15 amino acids. Per the germline V gene, CDR1 is SEHNR and CDR2 is FQNEAQ (reference sequence). V was pared by 6 bases and J by 2 bases, with 4 bases of the junction left unmatched. The CDR3 DNA is TGTGCCAGCAGGGGACAGGGACCAAACACCGGGGAGCTGTTTTTT. This codes for CASRGQGPNTGELFF.

The V gene is TRBV7-9, the J gene TRBJ2-2, with a tentative D call TRBD1 (5 bases). The V and J ends lost 1 base and 15 bases respectively, with 21 bases between them. Germline CDR1 reads SEHNR; CDR2 reads FQNEAQ (reference sequence). CDR3 length equals 15 residues. The DNA of the CDR3 is TGTGCCAGCAGCTTAGAAGAGCAGGGTATCGGTCGCGTGTTTTTT. Its translation is CASSLEEQGIGRVFF.

The chain links TRBV28 to TRBJ2-1; possible D gene TRBD1, 6 bases. This CDR3 has 17 amino acids. The V gene lost 3 bases and the J gene lost 5 bases, with 20 bases spanning the gap. Germline V lookup: CDR1 MDHEN, CDR2 SYDVKM. The CDR3 spells CASSLPRSGTWNNEQFF. CDR3 DNA sequence: TGTGCCAGCAGTTTGCCCCGTTCCGGGACATGGAACAATGAGCAGTTCTTC.

This rearrangement joins TRBV6-4 to TRBJ2-3; 8 bases map to TRBD2. From germline, CDR1 is MRHNA and CDR2 SNTAGT. The CDR3 sequence is 14 residues long. V dropped 4 bases and J dropped 4; count of bases not matched to a gene: 4. CDR3 sequence reads: CASSGGREADTQYF. For the CDR3, the DNA is TGTGCCAGCAGTGGAGGGCGGGAGGCAGATACGCAGTATTTT.

The V and J genes are TRBV7-9 and TRBJ2-1, with D perhaps TRBD1 (5 bases). CDR3 length: 12 residues. Trimming pared 2 bases from V and 10 bases from J, leaving 9 bases between. In germline, CDR1 is SEHNR, CDR2 FQNEAQ (reference sequence). CDR3 protein: CASSLQGKEQFF. CDR3 coding DNA: TGTGCCAGCAGCTTACAGGGCAAGGAGCAGTTCTTC.

This clone has a single count. The chain has TRBV7-2 and TRBJ2-7; D perhaps matches TRBD2 (6 bases). V lost 1 base and J 4 bases, leaving 8 bases between the germline ends. This CDR3 contains 13 residues. CDR1 and CDR2 (germline): SGHTA, FQGNSA. CDR3 in DNA: TGTGCCAGCAGCTTAGGGACTACTTACGAGCAGTACTTC. Translated: CASSLGTTYEQYF.

The genes are TRBV29-1 and TRBJ2-7; 7 nucleotides align to TRBD1. Germline loops: CDR1 SQVTM, CDR2 ANQGSEA. V shed 6 bases and J 6 bases; nucleotides not matched to a gene: 5. CDR3 size: 11 residues. In DNA, the CDR3 is TGCAGCGTACCACAGGGGAGCGAGCAGTACTTC. Its protein product is CSVPQGSEQYF.

V gene TRBV28 combines with J gene TRBJ2-7; TRBD1 aligns across 7 bases. CDR1 is MDHEN and CDR2 is SYDVKM in the germline V gene. Trimming took 6 bases from V and 6 from J; bases not matched to a gene: 14. CDR3 length: 15 residues. CDR3 sequence (DNA): TGTGCCAGCAGCCTGATCGACACGACAGGGAGCGAGCAGTACTTC. Amino acids: CASSLIDTTGSEQYF.